The following is a T cell receptor beta chain sequence with its context. No per-base quality is available; no much larger clone lies one base away. The sample has other DNA sequences that encode this CDR3 too. Genomic DNA served as the input for TCRbeta sequencing, which was run through the immunoSEQ service. As for the original processing: Repertoires were analyzed with immunoSEQ ANALYZER 3.0, computing Morisita similarity, clonality, top-10 clone coverage and total clone counts. Clonality was scaled so that 1 meant monoclonal and lower values meant more diverse products. This immuneACCESS table, as held by TCRdb, lists in-frame sequences with V and J called but not all clones. Of the missing ones, under half trace to an unresolved V gene in checked studies; the others have no known cause. V, J and clone size reflect that table, while D and trimming were determined from the DNA. The sample table records about 720 clones; 46% of these occur just once. The ten largest account for 80% to 90% of the sample.

CDR1 and CDR2 are read off the germline V gene as LGHNA and YSLEER. V loses 0 bases, J loses 0 bases, and the germline ends lie 13 bases apart. There are 17 amino acids in the CDR3, from cysteine to phenylalanine inclusive. CDR3 DNA only is kept here, 51 bases in frame from base 1. This sample was taken from a study of tacrolimus-resistant gene-edited T cells for transplant recipients (dated by TCRdb to the early 2020s). At the level of the whole study: Using TCRbeta sequencing, clonality and clone numbers were compared between expanded FKBP12 knockout and unedited CMV-specific T cell products. As a safety check, repertoire sequencing was used to rule out clonal outgrowth driven by transformation after gene editing. Sequencing covered a couple of donors, and each donor provided one unedited CMV-specific T cell product and one FKBP12 knockout CMV-specific T cell product. General conclusions and limits of the study: No Morisita similarity was observed between repertoires from different donors, whereas high similarity was observed between knockout and unedited products from the same donor. The repertoire comparisons (Figure 5) were based on n = 2. Knockout and unedited products had comparable clonality, top-10 clone read coverage, and total clone numbers. According to the authors' conclusion, gene editing neither drastically skewed the TCRbeta repertoire nor caused excessive clonal expansion.

Before enrichment with an IFNgamma secretion assay kit, PBMCs were stimulated for around 6 hours with overlapping CMV pp65 and IE-1 peptide pools. Unmodified control products were expanded in parallel without undergoing electroporation. Enriched CMV-specific T cells were expanded in culture with recombinant human IL-7 and IL-15. Before cryopreservation, T cell products were cultured for under 25 days. After activation, IFNgamma secretion was used to enrich CMV-specific T cells from PBMCs. Sample: a CMV-specific product grown in culture. The cell subset or site label corresponds to: expanded CMV-specific T cell product isolated by IFNgamma secretion after CMV peptide stimulation. The receptor was isolated from a human donor in good health, a blood donor. The chain employs TRBV4-3 and TRBJ2-3, and the D gene may be TRBD2, 7 bases matching. The DNA sequence follows: TGCGCCAGCAGCCAAGAAGGGGGGGGCCCTAGCACAGATACGCAGTATTTT. Its translation reads: CASSQEGGGPSTDTQYF.